This TCR beta chain was observed in a study of regulatory T cells in long-lasting Graves disease. Study-level results: Peripheral blood, not thyroid tissue, was the sole material studied. Newly diagnosed patients shared about a thousand public clonotypes; persistent patients shared more than 2,500.

Relying on iRepertoire HTBI primers and Arm-PCR of CDR3 regions, the team built TCR beta libraries. Using its own MiXCR run on the multiplex PCR reads, TCRdb lists one record per CDR3 protein. The sample has around 400,000 distinct CDR3 sequences; roughly a quarter are singletons. As to this clonotype: Its target is unknown.

Time point given: persistent/refractory GD, antithyroid drugs over 5 years with positive TRAb. PBMC-extracted RNA yielded the TCR library. The sequence was obtained from a female donor with Graves disease. This sample comprised peripheral blood mononuclear cells (PBMCs), obtained when the disease was refractory, from a patient treated with antithyroid drugs.

CDR3 DNA sequence: TGTGCCAGCAGCCAGACAGGGGGCTCAAACATTCAGTACTTC. This codes for CASSQTGGSNIQYF. The chain joins TRBV3-1 to TRBJ2-4, with 10 bases identical to TRBD1. V gave up 3 bases and J gave up 6 bases; unmatched junction bases: 2. Germline CDR1 LGHDT, CDR2 YNNKEL (reference sequence). CDR3 size: 14 residues.